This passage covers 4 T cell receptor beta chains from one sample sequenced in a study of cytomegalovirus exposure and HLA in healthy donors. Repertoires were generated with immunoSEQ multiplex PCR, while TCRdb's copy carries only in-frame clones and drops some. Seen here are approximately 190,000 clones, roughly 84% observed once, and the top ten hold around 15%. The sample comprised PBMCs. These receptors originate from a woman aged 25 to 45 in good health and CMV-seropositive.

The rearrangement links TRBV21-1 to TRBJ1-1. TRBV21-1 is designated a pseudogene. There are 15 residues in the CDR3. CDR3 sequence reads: CARTTQERTNTEAFF. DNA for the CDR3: TGTGCCAGGACCACTCAGGAGCGGACGAACACTGAAGCTTTCTTT.

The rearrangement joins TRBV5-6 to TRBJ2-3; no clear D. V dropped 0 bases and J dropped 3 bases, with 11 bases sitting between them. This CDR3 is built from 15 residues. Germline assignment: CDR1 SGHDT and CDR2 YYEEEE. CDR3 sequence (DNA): TGTGCCAGCAGCTTGGTCGTTATCGGGACAGATACGCAGTATTTT. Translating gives CASSLVVIGTDTQYF.

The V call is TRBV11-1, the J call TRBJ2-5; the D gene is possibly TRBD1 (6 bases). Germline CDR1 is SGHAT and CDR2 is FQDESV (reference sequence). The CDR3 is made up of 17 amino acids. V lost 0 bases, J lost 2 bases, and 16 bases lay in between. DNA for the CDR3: TGTGCCAGCAGCTTAGCGGGTCCAGGACAGCCTCAAGAGACCCAGTACTTC. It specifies CASSLAGPGQPQETQYF.

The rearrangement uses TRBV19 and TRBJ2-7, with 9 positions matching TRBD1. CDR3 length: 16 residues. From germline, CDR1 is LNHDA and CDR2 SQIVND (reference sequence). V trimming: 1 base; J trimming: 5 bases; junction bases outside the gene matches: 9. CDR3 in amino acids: CASSIAPGQGVHEQYF. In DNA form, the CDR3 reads TGTGCCAGTAGTATAGCTCCGGGACAGGGAGTCCACGAGCAGTACTTC. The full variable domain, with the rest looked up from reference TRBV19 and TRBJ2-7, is DGGITQSPKYLFRKEGQNVTLSCEQNLNHDAMYWYRQDPGQGLRLIYYSQIVNDFQKGDIAEGYSVSREKKESFPLTVTSAQKNPTAFYLCASSIAPGQGVHEQYFGPGTRLTVT.